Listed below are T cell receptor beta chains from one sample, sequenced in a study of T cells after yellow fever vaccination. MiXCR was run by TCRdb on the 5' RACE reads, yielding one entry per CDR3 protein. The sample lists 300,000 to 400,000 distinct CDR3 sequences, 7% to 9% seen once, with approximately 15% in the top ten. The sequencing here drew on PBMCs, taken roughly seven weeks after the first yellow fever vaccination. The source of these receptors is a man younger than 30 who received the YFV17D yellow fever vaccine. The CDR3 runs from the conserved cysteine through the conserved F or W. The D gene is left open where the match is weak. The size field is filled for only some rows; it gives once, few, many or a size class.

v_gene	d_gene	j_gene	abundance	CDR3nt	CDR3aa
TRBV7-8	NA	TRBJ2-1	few	TGTGCCAGCAGCCATATCTTACAGGGCTCCTACAATGAGCAGTTCTTC	CASSHILQGSYNEQFF
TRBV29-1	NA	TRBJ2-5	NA	TGCAGCGTTGTTGTGGGGTTCCAAGAGACCCAGTACTTC	CSVVVGFQETQYF
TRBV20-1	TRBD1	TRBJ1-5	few	TGCAGTGCTACTGTAGGACAGGGGCTCAATCAGCCCCAGCATTTT	CSATVGQGLNQPQHF
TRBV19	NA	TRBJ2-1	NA	TGTGCCAGTAGTATTTCCGTAAGTGAGCAGTTCTTC	CASSISVSEQFF
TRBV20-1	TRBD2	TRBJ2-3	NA	TGCAGTGCTACCCGACTAGCGGGGCCCACAGATACGCAGTATTTT	CSATRLAGPTDTQYF
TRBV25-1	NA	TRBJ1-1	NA	TGTGCCAGCAGTTGGGGCACACTGAACACTGAAGCTTTCTTT	CASSWGTLNTEAFF
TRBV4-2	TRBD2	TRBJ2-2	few	TGTGCCAGCAGCGATACGAAACTAGCGGGGGCCGGGTACACCGGGGAGCTGTTTTTT	CASSDTKLAGAGYTGELFF
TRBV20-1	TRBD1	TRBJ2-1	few	TGCAGTGCTAGAGGGGGACAGGGGTGGGAAAAGTCCTACAATGAGCAGTTCTTC	CSARGGQGWEKSYNEQFF
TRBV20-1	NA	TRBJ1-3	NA	TGCAGTGCTAGGTTTCGGATTACCCGCTCTGGAAACACCATATATTTT	CSARFRITRSGNTIYF
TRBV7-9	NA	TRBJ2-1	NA	TGTGCCAGCAGCTTAATAGGGAAGCTCTACAATGAGCAGTTCTTC	CASSLIGKLYNEQFF
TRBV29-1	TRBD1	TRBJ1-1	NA	TGCAGCGTGCCGACAGGGGACGCGAACACTGAAGCTTTCTTT	CSVPTGDANTEAFF
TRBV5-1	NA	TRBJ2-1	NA	TGCGCCAGCAGCTTGGGGAGGCAGGGCAGCTCCTACAATGAGCAGTTCTTC	CASSLGRQGSSYNEQFF
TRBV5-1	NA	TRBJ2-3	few	TGCGCCAGCAGCTTGGGGCAGGGCCAGAGCACAGATACGCAGTATTTT	CASSLGQGQSTDTQYF
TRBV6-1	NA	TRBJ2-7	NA	TGTGCCAGCAATCGGGCGGCATCCTACGAGCAGTACTTC	CASNRAASYEQYF
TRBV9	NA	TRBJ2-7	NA	TGTGCCAGCAGCGTAGCGGCAGGGTCAGACGAGCAGTACTTC	CASSVAAGSDEQYF
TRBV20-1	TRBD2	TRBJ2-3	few	TGCAGTGCTAGAACAGCGGGGGGGACGGGTACGCAGTATTTT	CSARTAGGTGTQYF
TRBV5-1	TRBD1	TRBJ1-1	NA	TGCGCCAGCAGCTCAGCCATTGACAGGGCCACTGAAGCTTTCTTT	CASSSAIDRATEAFF
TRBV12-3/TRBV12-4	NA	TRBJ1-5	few	TGTGCCAGCAGCCGGGACCCTCGTAATCAGCCCCAGCATTTT	CASSRDPRNQPQHF